These T cell receptor beta chains were read from a single sample in a study of cytomegalovirus exposure and HLA in healthy donors. Profiling relied on immunoSEQ multiplex PCR, and the TCRdb table lists in-frame clones only, not all of them. The sample gives about 160,000 clones, 65% to 85% of which show up once; 2.5% to 3.5% is in the top ten. Sequences were obtained from PBMCs. The receptors shown here come from a woman between 50 and 59 years old in good health and CMV-seropositive. The conserved cysteine and the conserved F or W are not part of the CDR3 here.

v_call: TRBV30
cdr3_aa: AWSGGGTIY

v_call: TRBV5-1
cdr3_aa: ASSIGQANYGYT

v_call: TRBV5-4
cdr3_aa: ASSLERESTDTQY

v_call: TRBV19
cdr3_aa: ASSTQGHSYNEQF

v_call: TRBV6-5
cdr3_aa: ASSTGGEQY

v_call: TRBV6-5
cdr3_aa: ASSYLAQGGTEAF

v_call: TRBV5-1
cdr3_aa: ASSLAGLAGAYTDTQY

v_call: TRBV5-1
cdr3_aa: ASSPFGTGALYGYT

v_call: TRBV2
cdr3_aa: ASSTTSSYEQY

v_call: TRBV5-1
cdr3_aa: ASSLALYDTEAF

v_call: TRBV15
cdr3_aa: ATSRDLAQETQY

v_call: TRBV5-8
cdr3_aa: ASSLFRGYSNQPQH

v_call: TRBV6-5
cdr3_aa: ASSYNTGAYGYT

v_call: TRBV7-6
cdr3_aa: ASSPLWGGYT

v_call: TRBV19
cdr3_aa: AMKGAMGGYT

v_call: TRBV5-6
cdr3_aa: ASSSQVPYGYT

v_call: TRBV5-6
cdr3_aa: ASSLEQGDGTDTQY

v_call: TRBV19
cdr3_aa: ASSPTGPSNQPQH

v_call: TRBV7-8
cdr3_aa: ASSLGARRDEQF

v_call: TRBV2
cdr3_aa: ASSRIQANTEAF

v_call: TRBV19
cdr3_aa: ASLGDRQWNGYT

v_call: TRBV6-5
cdr3_aa: ASKPRRGPYEQF

v_call: TRBV6-1
cdr3_aa: ASSERGKNTEAF

v_call: TRBV10-3
cdr3_aa: AISYRGPSSTGELF

v_call: TRBV5-4
cdr3_aa: ASRTLAGGNTGELF

v_call: TRBV7-2
cdr3_aa: ASSHQTGGITGELF

v_call: TRBV6-5
cdr3_aa: ASISSQETQY

v_call: TRBV10-3
cdr3_aa: AITSTRADGYT

v_call: TRBV11-2
cdr3_aa: ASSLSAEGAF

v_call: TRBV11-2
cdr3_aa: ASSLVPYRLSSYEQY

v_call: TRBV7-9
cdr3_aa: ASSLTGYREAF

v_call: TRBV5-4
cdr3_aa: ASSWGQGDGYT

v_call: TRBV9
cdr3_aa: ASSVGTGYTYEQY

v_call: TRBV6-1
cdr3_aa: ASSGAEKLF

v_call: TRBV29-1
cdr3_aa: SVQGVVGYGYT

v_call: TRBV2
cdr3_aa: ASNPSPNQPQH